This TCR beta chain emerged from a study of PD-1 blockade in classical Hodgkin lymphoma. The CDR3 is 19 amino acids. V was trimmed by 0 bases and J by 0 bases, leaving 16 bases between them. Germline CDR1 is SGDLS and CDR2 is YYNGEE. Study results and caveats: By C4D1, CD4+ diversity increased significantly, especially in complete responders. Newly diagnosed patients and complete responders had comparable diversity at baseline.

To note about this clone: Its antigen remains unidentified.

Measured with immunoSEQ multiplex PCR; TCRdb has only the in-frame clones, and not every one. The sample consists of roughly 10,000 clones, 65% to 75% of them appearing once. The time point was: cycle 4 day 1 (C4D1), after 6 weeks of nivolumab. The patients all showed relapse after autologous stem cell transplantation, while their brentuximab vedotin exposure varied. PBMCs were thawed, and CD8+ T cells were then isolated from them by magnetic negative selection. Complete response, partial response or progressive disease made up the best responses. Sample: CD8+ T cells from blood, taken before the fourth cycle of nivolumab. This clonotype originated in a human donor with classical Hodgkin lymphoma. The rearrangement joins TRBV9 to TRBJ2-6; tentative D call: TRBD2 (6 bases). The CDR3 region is CASSVVGSGSSSGANVLTF. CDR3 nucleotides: TGTGCCAGCAGCGTAGTTGGTAGCGGTTCCTCCTCTGGGGCCAACGTCCTGACTTTC. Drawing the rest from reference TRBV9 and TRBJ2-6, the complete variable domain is DSGVTQTPKHLITATGQRVTLRCSPRSGDLSVYWYQQSLDQGLQFLIQYYNGEERAKGNILERFSAQQFPDLHSELNLSSLELGDSALYFCASSVVGSGSSSGANVLTFGAGSRLTVL.